Listed below are T cell receptor beta chains from one sample, sequenced in a study of T cell responses to AZD1222 COVID-19 vaccine. The assay was immunoSEQ multiplex PCR, and TCRdb's table has in-frame clones only and misses some. The sample lists 120,000 or so clones; around 86% were seen once. Sample: peripheral blood, taken on day 0 of AZD1222 vaccination. These receptors originate from an adult in good health. The CDR3 runs from the conserved cysteine through the conserved F or W. Each record gives: D gene, J gene, clone size, V gene, CDR3 protein, CDR3 DNA. D genes are given only for firm matches. Clone size is given for some rows only: seen once, a few or many times, or a class if the clone is expanded.

d_gene: TRBD2
j_gene: TRBJ2-7
abundance: -
v_gene: TRBV3-1/TRBV3-2
CDR3aa: CASSRGGAYEQYF
CDR3nt: TGTGCCAGCAGCCGCGGGGGGGCCTACGAGCAGTACTTC

d_gene: TRBD1
j_gene: TRBJ1-5
abundance: -
v_gene: TRBV3-1/TRBV3-2
CDR3aa: CASSQLLTGTGMVQPQHF
CDR3nt: TGTGCCAGCAGCCAGCTATTGACCGGGACAGGGATGGTCCAGCCCCAGCATTTT

d_gene: -
j_gene: TRBJ1-3
abundance: -
v_gene: TRBV6-5
CDR3aa: CASSQDFYSGNTIYF
CDR3nt: TGTGCCAGCAGCCAAGACTTCTACTCTGGAAACACCATATATTTT

d_gene: -
j_gene: TRBJ2-5
abundance: -
v_gene: TRBV7-2
CDR3aa: CASSSSPSNLETQYF
CDR3nt: TGTGCCAGCAGCTCTTCTCCCTCCAACTTAGAGACCCAGTACTTC

d_gene: -
j_gene: TRBJ2-2
abundance: few
v_gene: TRBV4-2
CDR3aa: CASSQVVYNTGELFF
CDR3nt: TGTGCCAGCAGCCAAGTCGTCTACAACACCGGGGAGCTGTTTTTT

d_gene: -
j_gene: TRBJ2-4
abundance: -
v_gene: TRBV3-1/TRBV3-2
CDR3aa: CASSQEGGQYIQYF
CDR3nt: TGTGCCAGCAGCCAAGAGGGAGGCCAGTACATTCAGTACTTC

d_gene: -
j_gene: TRBJ1-2
abundance: -
v_gene: TRBV7-2
CDR3aa: CASSERGFDGYTF
CDR3nt: TGTGCCAGCAGCGAAAGGGGGTTCGATGGCTACACCTTC

d_gene: -
j_gene: TRBJ2-6
abundance: once
v_gene: TRBV19
CDR3aa: CASNTRTVGGANVLTF
CDR3nt: TGTGCCAGTAATACCCGGACAGTCGGTGGGGCCAACGTCCTGACTTTC

d_gene: TRBD1
j_gene: TRBJ2-5
abundance: -
v_gene: TRBV2
CDR3aa: CASSVRARTGGETQYF
CDR3nt: TGTGCCAGCAGTGTCCGAGCGAGAACAGGGGGGGAGACCCAGTACTTC

d_gene: -
j_gene: TRBJ1-2
abundance: -
v_gene: TRBV11-2
CDR3aa: CASSLGPRTSNYGYTF
CDR3nt: TGTGCCAGCAGCTTAGGCCCCCGTACTTCTAACTATGGCTACACCTTC

d_gene: -
j_gene: TRBJ1-5
abundance: -
v_gene: TRBV5-3
CDR3aa: CARSLVRGNQPQHF
CDR3nt: TGTGCCAGAAGCTTGGTGCGGGGAAATCAGCCCCAGCATTTT

d_gene: -
j_gene: TRBJ2-7
abundance: -
v_gene: TRBV6-5
CDR3aa: CASRRGLGAYEQYF
CDR3nt: TGTGCCAGCAGGAGGGGATTGGGTGCCTACGAGCAGTACTTC

d_gene: -
j_gene: TRBJ1-3
abundance: once
v_gene: TRBV3-1/TRBV3-2
CDR3aa: CASSQEGVQSGNTIYF
CDR3nt: TGTGCCAGCAGCCAAGAAGGGGTCCAGAGTGGAAACACCATATATTTT

d_gene: -
j_gene: TRBJ1-3
abundance: -
v_gene: TRBV15
CDR3aa: CATSRNGGDTIYF
CDR3nt: TGTGCCACCAGCAGGAACGGCGGGGACACCATATATTTT

d_gene: -
j_gene: TRBJ1-2
abundance: -
v_gene: TRBV3-1/TRBV3-2
CDR3aa: CASSEGPGGGYTF
CDR3nt: TGTGCCAGCAGCGAAGGGCCCGGCGGTGGCTACACCTTC

d_gene: -
j_gene: TRBJ2-1
abundance: once
v_gene: TRBV11-3
CDR3aa: CASSLEEAAGSYNEQFF
CDR3nt: TGTGCCAGCAGCTTAGAAGAGGCGGCGGGCTCCTACAATGAGCAGTTCTTC

d_gene: -
j_gene: TRBJ1-2
abundance: -
v_gene: TRBV10-3
CDR3aa: CAITSDGSYGYTF
CDR3nt: TGTGCCATCACCTCGGACGGGAGCTATGGCTACACCTTC

d_gene: -
j_gene: TRBJ2-7
abundance: once
v_gene: TRBV12-5
CDR3aa: CASGLALTAYEQYF
CDR3nt: TGTGCTAGTGGTTTGGCCCTCACAGCCTACGAGCAGTACTTC

d_gene: -
j_gene: TRBJ1-4
abundance: -
v_gene: TRBV4-1
CDR3aa: CASSQGTYNEKLFF
CDR3nt: TGCGCCAGCAGCCAAGGGACTTATAATGAAAAACTGTTTTTT

d_gene: -
j_gene: TRBJ2-7
abundance: -
v_gene: TRBV11-2
CDR3aa: CASSPVHKDEQYF
CDR3nt: TGTGCCAGCAGCCCAGTCCACAAGGACGAGCAGTACTTC

d_gene: -
j_gene: TRBJ2-7
abundance: -
v_gene: TRBV6-1
CDR3aa: CASSEVYRASEQYF
CDR3nt: TGTGCCAGCAGTGAAGTTTACCGAGCTAGCGAGCAGTACTTC

d_gene: -
j_gene: TRBJ2-7
abundance: -
v_gene: TRBV5-6
CDR3aa: CASSFGVSAGEQYF
CDR3nt: TGTGCCAGCAGCTTCGGGGTCTCCGCGGGGGAGCAGTACTTC

d_gene: TRBD1
j_gene: TRBJ1-1
abundance: -
v_gene: TRBV6-5
CDR3aa: CASSHGTGLNTEAFF
CDR3nt: TGTGCCAGCAGTCACGGGACAGGGCTGAACACTGAAGCTTTCTTT

d_gene: -
j_gene: TRBJ2-7
abundance: -
v_gene: TRBV27
CDR3aa: CASKGTYSYEQYF
CDR3nt: TGTGCCAGCAAGGGGACGTATTCCTACGAGCAGTACTTC

d_gene: TRBD1
j_gene: TRBJ2-7
abundance: -
v_gene: TRBV16
CDR3aa: CASSQLSFRDRVNEQYF
CDR3nt: TGTGCCAGCAGCCAATTGTCCTTCCGGGACAGGGTCAACGAGCAGTACTTC

d_gene: TRBD2
j_gene: TRBJ2-1
abundance: few
v_gene: TRBV5-1
CDR3aa: CASSFSSGRYNEQFF
CDR3nt: TGCGCCAGCAGCTTTTCTAGCGGGAGATACAATGAGCAGTTCTTC

d_gene: TRBD1
j_gene: TRBJ2-7
abundance: -
v_gene: TRBV3-1/TRBV3-2
CDR3aa: CASSSRTGIIHEQYF
CDR3nt: TGTGCCAGCAGTAGCCGGACAGGGATAATCCACGAGCAGTACTTC

d_gene: -
j_gene: TRBJ1-5
abundance: -
v_gene: TRBV10-1
CDR3aa: CASSEPNQPQHF
CDR3nt: TGCGCCAGCAGTGAGCCTAATCAGCCCCAGCATTTT

d_gene: -
j_gene: TRBJ1-6
abundance: -
v_gene: TRBV5-1
CDR3aa: CASSPGDVGSPLHF
CDR3nt: TGCGCCAGCAGCCCAGGGGATGTGGGGTCACCCCTCCACTTT

d_gene: -
j_gene: TRBJ2-1
abundance: -
v_gene: TRBV14
CDR3aa: CASSPQGTYNEQFF
CDR3nt: TGTGCCAGCAGCCCTCAGGGTACCTACAATGAGCAGTTCTTC

d_gene: -
j_gene: TRBJ1-1
abundance: -
v_gene: TRBV5-1
CDR3aa: CASSLSGMNTEAFF
CDR3nt: TGCGCCAGCAGCTTGTCCGGTATGAACACTGAAGCTTTCTTT

d_gene: -
j_gene: TRBJ1-1
abundance: -
v_gene: TRBV7-9
CDR3aa: CASSPRVTGEAFF
CDR3nt: TGTGCCAGCAGCCCCAGGGTTACGGGTGAAGCTTTCTTT

d_gene: TRBD1
j_gene: TRBJ2-7
abundance: -
v_gene: TRBV10-3
CDR3aa: CAISATNRGNAFLSNYEQYF
CDR3nt: TGTGCCATCAGTGCTACAAACAGGGGAAACGCTTTCCTGTCTAACTACGAGCAGTACTTC

d_gene: TRBD2
j_gene: TRBJ2-7
abundance: -
v_gene: TRBV29-1
CDR3aa: CSVNGLAGIYEQYF
CDR3nt: TGCAGCGTCAACGGACTAGCGGGGATCTACGAGCAGTACTTC